This TCR beta chain was documented in a study of shared clonotypes between healthy human individuals. Clones were read by immunoSEQ multiplex PCR, and TCRdb kept only the in-frame ones, dropping some. The sample gives hundreds of thousands of clones, around 72% of which show up once; less than 2% is in the top ten. The table lists this clone with a few counts. With V trimmed by 5 bases and J by 2 bases, 15 bases remained unmatched. The CDR3 runs to 17 residues. The germline gives CDR1 MDHEN, CDR2 SYDVKM. The TCR sequence derives from a woman in her twenties or thirties in good health. Sequenced input: memory CD4+ T cells sorted from blood. This sample's subset: CD45RA-negative fraction. The chain joins TRBV28 to TRBJ2-7; 7 bases fit TRBD1. CDR3 DNA sequence: TGTGCCAGCAGTGTTATAGGGTCCGGGACAGACACCTACGAGCAGTACTTC. Protein sequence: CASSVIGSGTDTYEQYF.